This T cell receptor (beta chain) was profiled in a study of shared clonotypes between healthy human individuals. Germline V lookup: CDR1 SGHNT, CDR2 YYREEE (reference sequence). The junction had 11 bases not matched to a gene; V was cut back by 4 bases and J by 1 base. This CDR3 is 17 amino acids long. Free of recent acute infections or vaccinations, the donors were healthy HIV-negative adults. Both subsets, CD45RA+ naive and CD45RA-negative memory, were split from the CD4+ cells. In regard to this clone: Its antigen is not identified.

Data came from immunoSEQ multiplex PCR; TCRdb stores just in-frame clones and leaves some out. The profile shows over 1.5 million clones, 98% of them singletons. General study points: Against clonotypes common to all four donors, non-shared ones had lower generation probabilities.

Sequencing was carried out using naive CD4+ T cells sorted from blood. As for subset: CD45RA+ positively selected. The clonotype comes from a man aged 25-40 years in good health. The chain recombines TRBV5-4 with TRBJ2-3; 8 bases align to TRBD1. The CDR3 bases are TGTGCCAGCAGCAGGACAGGGTTGGTCTTAGGCACAGATACGCAGTATTTT. Translation gives CASSRTGLVLGTDTQYF.